The T cell receptor (beta chain) described here comes from a study of T cells expressing NK-cell markers. Study details: The TCR beta repertoires originated in sorted CD3+CD56+NKG2C+, CD3+CD56+NKG2C- and CD3+CD56-NKG2C+ T cells.

Using the 5' RACE reads, TCRdb records one entry per CDR3 protein without DNA. The sample table sets out 350,000 to 500,000 distinct CDR3 sequences. General study findings and limits: Six donors carried dominant NKG2C+ clonotypes that made up roughly 1.0-7.0% of their CD8+ T cells.

A word on this clonotype: The target antigen is unknown.

Sequenced sample: blood T cells: a sorted CD56 or NKG2C T cell subset, CD4+ or CD8+ T cells, or bulk PBMC T cells (not recorded which). This sequence was found in a woman between 18 and 70 years old in good health.

This CDR3 reads CSETRAEETQYF. The genes are TRBV29-1 and TRBJ2-5; TCRdb selects TRBD2, and the lack of DNA leaves this call unchecked. Looked up from germline, CDR1 is SQVTM and CDR2 is ANQGSEA. CDR3 length: 12 residues. The complete variable domain, with remaining parts taken from reference TRBV29-1 and TRBJ2-5, reads SAVISQKPSRDICQRGTSLTIQCQVDSQVTMMFWYRQQPGQSLTLIATANQGSEATYESGFVIDKFPISRPNLTFSTLTVSNMSPEDSSIYLCSETRAEETQYFGPGTRLLVL.